Each of the 30 T cell receptor beta chains below was sequenced from the same sample in a study of Ad26.COV2.S vaccination and SARS-CoV-2 variants. Data came from immunoSEQ multiplex PCR; TCRdb stores just in-frame clones and leaves some out. This table holds about 280,000 clones, roughly 86% found once. The treatment denotes: over 15 received Ad26.COV2.S at low or high dose, single or two shots; 5 received placebo; per-sample allocation not given. Day 63 after the first injection of vaccine or placebo was the sampling time. The input for sequencing was peripheral blood, taken in a trial of Ad26.COV2.S vaccine versus placebo. The origin of the receptors is a person aged 18-65 years who received the Ad26.COV2.S COVID-19 vaccine or a placebo.

This clone turned up a few times. This rearrangement joins TRBV9 to TRBJ1-1; 9 nucleotides match TRBD1. This CDR3 contains 22 residues. Unmatched junction bases numbered 26, after V lost 4 bases and J lost 1 base. CDR1 and CDR2 from the germline V gene are SGDLS and YYNGEE. This CDR3 reads CASSPYGLPGQGHYGANTEAFF. For the CDR3, the DNA is TGTGCCAGCAGCCCCTATGGCTTACCGGGACAGGGACATTACGGGGCGAACACTGAAGCTTTCTTT. The variable domain in full, completed from reference TRBV9 and TRBJ1-1, reads DSGVTQTPKHLITATGQRVTLRCSPRSGDLSVYWYQQSLDQGLQFLIQYYNGEERAKGNILERFSAQQFPDLHSELNLSSLELGDSALYFCASSPYGLPGQGHYGANTEAFFGQGTRLTVV.

V usage is TRBV19 and J usage is TRBJ2-6; the D gene is possibly TRBD2 (5 bases). V was cut by 8 bases and J by 1 base, with 12 bases left in between. This CDR3 is 15 amino acids long. The V gene's germline CDR1 is LNHDA and CDR2 SQIVND (reference sequence). CDR3 bases: TGTGCCAGTTCAAAGACGGGATCTGGGGCCAACGTCCTGACTTTC. This translates into CASSKTGSGANVLTF.

The chain couples TRBV10-3 to TRBJ2-7; 10 positions match TRBD2. The germline V gene has CDR1 ENHRY and CDR2 SYGVKD. The CDR3 is made up of 13 amino acids. Trimming took 7 bases from V and 7 from J; bases not matched to a gene: 7. The CDR3 is CAIMGGLANEQYF. The CDR3 DNA reads TGTGCCATCATGGGGGGACTAGCGAATGAGCAGTACTTC.

V is TRBV5-1 and J is TRBJ1-2, with TRBD1 identical over 10 bases. Trimming cost V 2 bases and J 7 bases; bases outside gene matches: 8. The CDR3 covers 15 residues. Germline CDR1 SGHRS, CDR2 YFSETQ. The CDR3 here is CASSFSWDRGGGYTF. The CDR3 DNA reads as TGCGCCAGCAGCTTTTCTTGGGACAGGGGTGGTGGCTACACCTTC. Variable domain in full (rest from reference TRBV5-1 and TRBJ1-2): KAGVTQTPRYLIKTRGQQVTLSCSPISGHRSVSWYQQTPGQGLQFLFEYFSETQRNKGNFPGRFSGRQFSNSRSEMNVSTLELGDSALYLCASSFSWDRGGGYTFGSGTRLTVV.

This clone was seen a single time. The gene calls are TRBV5-6 and TRBJ2-7, with D hard to call. The CDR3 has 11 amino acids. Trimming shortened V by 3 bases and J by 2 bases, and 3 bases separated the two germline ends. Looked up from germline, CDR1 is SGHDT and CDR2 is YYEEEE. The CDR3 DNA reads as TGTGCCAGCAGCTCTACCTACGAGCAGTACTTC. This sequence encodes CASSSTYEQYF.

This clone was seen only once. V usage is TRBV6-2 or TRBV6-3 and J usage is TRBJ1-2, with a possible D match to TRBD1 (6 bases). V was pared by 6 bases and J by 3 bases, with 11 bases between. The CDR3 length is 13 residues. Germline V lookup: CDR1 MNHEY, CDR2 SVGEGT. The CDR3, as DNA: TGTGCCAGCAGCCGACAGGCGCACTATGGCTACACCTTC. Its translation: CASSRQAHYGYTF.

The chain employs TRBV6-6 and TRBJ1-4, with D maybe TRBD1 (5 bases). The CDR3 totals 15 residues. Trimming left V 7 bases short and J 4 bases short, with 16 bases between. Germline assignment: CDR1 MNHNY and CDR2 SVGAGI (reference sequence). The CDR3 is CASTRTRNLNEKLFF. CDR3 bases: TGTGCCAGCACCCGGACACGCAACCTTAATGAAAAACTGTTTTTT.

V usage is TRBV6-6 and J usage is TRBJ2-7, with 8 nucleotides matching TRBD1. Germline CDR1 MNHNY, CDR2 SVGAGI (reference sequence). The CDR3 spans 13 residues. V shed 4 bases, J shed 4 bases, and the junction held 3 bases outside the gene matches. The CDR3 region has the DNA TGTGCCAGCAGTTCGGACAGGGAATACGAGCAGTACTTC. Translated: CASSSDREYEQYF.

The V and J genes are TRBV3-1 (or the pseudogene TRBV3-2) and TRBJ1-1; no clear D. There are 13 residues in the CDR3. Trimming removed 0 bases at V and 7 bases at J, with 9 bases between. The V gene's germline CDR1 is LGHDT and CDR2 YNNKEL (reference sequence). The CDR3 DNA follows: TGTGCCAGCAGCCAAGAAGGTTCCTATGAAGCTTTCTTT. It translates to CASSQEGSYEAFF.

The chain recombines TRBV10-3 with TRBJ1-5, with 7 nucleotides matching TRBD1. CDR3 length equals 14 residues. From germline, CDR1 is ENHRY and CDR2 SYGVKD. After removal of 10 bases from V and 7 bases from J, the junction contained 13 bases not matched to a gene. The CDR3 region is CATTENTGDQPQHF. CDR3 in DNA: TGTGCCACCACGGAGAATACAGGGGACCAGCCCCAGCATTTT.

This clone has more than one count but fewer than ten. The CDR3, as DNA: TGTGCCAGCGGATTAGTAAGTGCTTACGAGCAGTACTTC. Amino acids: CASGLVSAYEQYF. The V call is TRBV6-5, the J call TRBJ2-7; no firm D call. Looked up from germline, CDR1 is MNHEY and CDR2 is SVGAGI. V was pared by 8 bases and J by 4 bases, with 15 bases between. The CDR3 loop spans 13 amino acids.

The chain recombines TRBV6-2 or TRBV6-3 with TRBJ2-3; 10 bases line up with TRBD2. Germline CDR1 and CDR2: MNHEY and SVGEGT. This CDR3 is built from 15 residues. J gave up 7 bases and V 5 bases, and 9 bases lay outside the gene matches. Here the CDR3 reads CASSLLAGDSHTQYF. In nucleotides, the CDR3 is TGTGCCAGCAGTCTCCTAGCGGGGGATAGTCATACGCAGTATTTT.

J is TRBJ1-2 and V is TRBV18; 12 bases map to TRBD1. V shed 5 bases and J 4 bases; nucleotides not matched to a gene: 5. The germline V gene has CDR1 KGHSH and CDR2 LQKENI. This CDR3 comprises 15 residues. CDR3 amino acids: CASSKGQGAVYGYTF. CDR3 in DNA: TGTGCCAGCTCAAAGGGACAGGGGGCAGTCTATGGCTACACCTTC.

This clone appeared a single time. The chain employs TRBV9 and TRBJ1-2; 9 bases align to TRBD1. The V gene end was trimmed by 0 bases and the J gene end by 8 bases; junction bases not matched to a gene: 5. CDR1 SGDLS and CDR2 YYNGEE come from the germline V gene. The CDR3 consists of 14 residues. CDR3 sequence: CASSVGGTGRGYTF. The CDR3 DNA follows: TGTGCCAGCAGCGTAGGGGGGACAGGGCGCGGCTACACCTTC.

The chain is built from TRBV19 and TRBJ1-1; D not certain. Germline loops: CDR1 LNHDA, CDR2 SQIVND (reference sequence). The CDR3 runs to 14 residues. V lost 3 bases to trimming and J lost 0 bases, with 8 bases between them. The CDR3 DNA follows: TGTGCCAGTAGTATGTTTCACATGAACACTGAAGCTTTCTTT. Its translation is CASSMFHMNTEAFF.

This clone was seen a single time. The CDR3 loop reads CASSLAGANEQFF. The CDR3 DNA is TGTGCCAGCTCTCTAGCGGGTGCGAATGAGCAGTTCTTC. V gene TRBV6-5 combines with J gene TRBJ2-1; 8 positions match TRBD2. The CDR3 length is 13 residues. CDR1 is MNHEY and CDR2 is SVGAGI in the germline V gene. Trimming took 8 bases from V and 7 from J; bases not matched to a gene: 7.

This clone occurred a few times. J is TRBJ1-1 and V is TRBV4-1; the D is unclear. Germline lookup yields CDR1 MGHRA and CDR2 YSYEKL. The germline V and J ends were trimmed by 0 bases and 7 bases, with 15 bases remaining between them. The CDR3 has 15 amino acids. Here the CDR3 DNA reads TGCGCCAGCAGCCAAGATACGATGAGAGCAGGTGAAGCTTTCTTT. Its translation is CASSQDTMRAGEAFF.

This clone is a singleton in its sample. The chain joins TRBV11-2 to TRBJ1-2; no clear D. Trimming cost V 8 bases and J 2 bases, with 18 bases left between them. The germline V gene encodes CDR1 SGHAT and CDR2 FQNNGV. This CDR3 is 15 amino acids long. The CDR3 coding sequence is TGTGCCAGCGCCAACCTTCCCCACAAGAACTATGGCTACACCTTC. Amino acids: CASANLPHKNYGYTF.

The J gene is TRBJ2-7, the V gene TRBV30; perhaps TRBD2 as D (5 bases). V lost 3 bases, J lost 5 bases, and 14 bases lay in between. Germline CDR1 reads GTSNPN; CDR2 reads SVGIG (reference sequence). This CDR3 has 13 residues. CDR3 DNA: TGTGCCTGGAGAAGTCCAGCGGTCCACGAGCAGTACTTC. Residues: CAWRSPAVHEQYF. Based on the CDR3 plus reference TRBV30 and TRBJ2-7, the full variable domain is SQTIHQWPATLVQPVGSPLSLECTVEGTSNPNLYWYRQAAGRGLQLLFYSVGIGQISSEVPQNLSASRPQDRQFILSSKKLLLSDSGFYLCAWRSPAVHEQYFGPGTRLTVT.

The chain has TRBV4-3 and TRBJ2-1; D is perhaps TRBD1 (6 bases). Germline assignment: CDR1 LGHNA and CDR2 YSLEER. Between the trimmed V and J ends, which lost 0 bases and 3 bases, there was a span of 18 bases. CDR3 size: 18 residues. The CDR3 DNA is TGCGCCAGCAGCCAAGATCTCGGCAGGGGTGACCTCTACAATGAGCAGTTCTTC. Its translation: CASSQDLGRGDLYNEQFF.

This rearrangement joins TRBV19 to TRBJ2-2; unclear D gene. The V gene's germline CDR1 is LNHDA and CDR2 SQIVND (reference sequence). The CDR3 has 17 residues. The V end lost 0 bases, the J end lost 4 bases, and 15 bases lay between the germline ends. The CDR3 DNA sequence: TGTGCCAGTAGTATAGACCGGTCTCCAACTACCACCGGGGAGCTGTTTTTT. It is translated as CASSIDRSPTTTGELFF.

V is TRBV5-5 and J is TRBJ1-5; TRBD1 matches 9 bases. CDR1 SGHKS and CDR2 YYEKEE come from the germline V gene (reference sequence). With V trimmed by 5 bases and J by 5 bases, 8 bases remained unmatched. The length of the CDR3 is 15 residues. CDR3 amino acids: CASRPGGQGDQPQHF. CDR3 in DNA: TGTGCCAGCAGACCCGGGGGACAGGGCGATCAGCCCCAGCATTTT.

V is TRBV6-5 and J is TRBJ1-1; no clear D. Germline V gives CDR1 MNHEY, CDR2 SVGAGI. With 2 bases removed from V and 0 bases from J, the gap between germline ends came to 10 bases. The CDR3 is 15 residues long. The CDR3 protein is CASSYASTLNTEAFF. Written as DNA, the CDR3 is TGTGCCAGCAGTTACGCCTCGACTTTGAACACTGAAGCTTTCTTT.

V and J are TRBV6-5 and TRBJ2-7; D remains unclear. CDR3 length: 13 residues. Germline V gene sequence: CDR1 MNHEY, CDR2 SVGAGI. The V end was cut by 8 bases, the J end by 0 bases, with 11 bases between. The CDR3 coding sequence is TGTGCCAGCGGGCGAGAGACCTCCTACGAGCAGTACTTC. This codes for CASGRETSYEQYF.

This clone was counted a single time. The chain employs TRBV2 and TRBJ2-1, with a possible D match to TRBD1 (6 bases). Looked up from germline, CDR1 is SNHLY and CDR2 is FYNNEI. CDR3 length: 14 residues. V lost 4 bases to trimming and J lost 2 bases, with 9 bases between them. CDR3 in amino acids: CASSGDRTYNEQFF. As DNA, the CDR3 is TGTGCCAGCAGTGGCGACAGGACCTACAATGAGCAGTTCTTC.

The chain uses TRBV18 and TRBJ2-5, with unresolved D. CDR1 and CDR2 from the germline V gene are KGHSH and LQKENI. V was shortened by 5 bases and J by 5 bases, with 9 bases between the two germline ends. This CDR3 region has 12 residues. Here the CDR3 reads CASSESGETQYF. In DNA, the CDR3 is TGTGCCAGCTCAGAATCTGGGGAGACCCAGTACTTC.

This chain joins TRBV6-2 or TRBV6-3 and TRBJ1-1, with D possibly matching TRBD1 (5 bases). This CDR3 has 19 amino acids. V was trimmed by 2 bases and J by 0 bases, leaving 22 bases between them. The V gene's germline CDR1 is MNHEY and CDR2 SVGEGT. The CDR3 DNA reads as TGTGCCAGCAGTTACACCGACGGGGGTTATAAGGTCTTGAACACTGAAGCTTTCTTT. As protein: CASSYTDGGYKVLNTEAFF.

This clone has just one count. V usage is TRBV30 and J usage is TRBJ2-3, with a weak D call TRBD1 (6 bases). The CDR3 has 14 residues. Germline loops: CDR1 GTSNPN, CDR2 SVGIG (reference sequence). The V end was cut by 1 base, the J end by 4 bases, with 12 bases between. The CDR3 spells CAWSAWDTADTQYF. CDR3 nucleotides: TGTGCCTGGAGTGCGTGGGACACCGCAGATACGCAGTATTTT.

This rearrangement joins TRBV6-5 to TRBJ1-2; TRBD1 might be the D (6 bases). Between the trimmed V and J ends, which lost 6 bases and 5 bases, there was a span of 10 bases. CDR3 length: 12 amino acids. Germline V gene lookup returns CDR1 MNHEY and CDR2 SVGAGI. Here the CDR3 reads CASSVDRYGYTF. CDR3 bases: TGTGCCAGCAGCGTGGACAGATATGGCTACACCTTC.

The rearrangement uses TRBV6-5 and TRBJ1-1; no clear D gene. Germline V gene data show CDR1 as MNHEY and CDR2 as SVGAGI. V lost 1 base and J lost 7, with 13 bases in between. The CDR3 extends over 14 amino acids. The CDR3 spells CASSYLVTSLEAFF. CDR3 in DNA: TGTGCCAGCAGTTACTTGGTAACATCGCTTGAAGCTTTCTTT.